What follows are 17 T cell receptor beta chains derived from one specimen sequenced in a study of tumor-infiltrating lymphocytes in primary liver carcinoma. The authors made TCR beta cDNA from approximately 490 ng total RNA with a constant-region primer. Slightly modified ARM-PCR, run as three nested multiplex PCR rounds, produced the TCR beta libraries. The first two PCR rounds, nine to ten cycles each, used TRBV1-TRBV30 forward primers and a C-beta reverse primer. TCRdb itself ran the multiplex PCR reads through MiXCR, one entry per CDR3 protein. The repertoire holds some 180,000 distinct CDR3 sequences, with about 60% as singletons. The authors took blood RNA from unsorted whole blood and also extracted germline DNA. The sequenced sample consisted of peripheral blood. Receptors originate from a man aged 35 to 55 with primary liver carcinoma and hepatitis B virus infection.

As to this clonotype: A much larger clone lies one base from this, so it may be a read error. DNA for the CDR3: TGTGTCAGCAGCTTCACAGGGCTGAACACTGAAGCTTTCTTT. It is translated as CVSSFTGLNTEAFF. J is TRBJ1-1 and V is TRBV11-2; a weak D match, TRBD1 (6 bases). Germline loops: CDR1 SGHAT, CDR2 FQNNGV. The CDR3 runs to 14 residues.

The rearrangement links TRBV11-2 to TRBJ2-1; perhaps D is TRBD1 or TRBD2 (5 bases each). With 4 bases removed from V and 9 bases from J, the gap between germline ends came to 22 bases. Germline values: CDR1 SGHAT, CDR2 FQNNGV. CDR3 length: 16 residues. CDR3 residues: CASSSITGDQRGEQFF. CDR3 DNA sequence: TGTGCCAGCAGCTCTATAACTGGCGACCAGAGGGGTGAGCAGTTCTTC. Looking up the rest from reference TRBV11-2 and TRBJ2-1 gives the full variable domain: EAGVAQSPRYKIIEKRQSVAFWCNPISGHATLYWYQQILGQGPKLLIQFQNNGVVDDSQLPKDRFSAERLKGVDSTLKIQPAKLEDSAVYLCASSSITGDQRGEQFFGPGTRLTVL.

Turning to this clonotype: Compared with germline, one end of the junction differs, possibly owing to a read error. The chain couples TRBV10-3 to TRBJ2-3; D unresolved. The CDR3 has 13 amino acids. Germline CDR1 reads ENHRY; CDR2 reads SYGVKD. CDR3 bases: TGTGTCATCAGGAGCCAAACCACAGATACGCAGTATTTT. This translates into CVIRSQTTDTQYF.

The rearrangement joins TRBV4-1 to TRBJ2-2; no clear D gene. The V end was cut by 0 bases, the J end by 0 bases, with 14 bases between. The germline V gene has CDR1 MGHRA and CDR2 YSYEKL. This CDR3 is 18 amino acids long. The CDR3 sequence: CASSQEWQPNTNTGELFF. CDR3 sequence (DNA): TGCGCCAGCAGCCAAGAGTGGCAACCAAACACGAACACCGGGGAGCTGTTTTTT.

This clonotype was seen ten or more times. This chain uses TRBV11-3 with TRBJ2-3, with D unresolved. V was pared by 1 base and J by 2 bases, with 7 bases between. The CDR3 loop spans 14 amino acids. Germline values: CDR1 SGHNT, CDR2 YENEEA. CDR3 residues: CASSLGTLTDTQYF. The CDR3 DNA reads TGTGCCAGCAGCTTAGGTACCCTCACAGATACGCAGTATTTT.

This sequence joins TRBV28 and TRBJ2-7; D remains ambiguous. The V gene's germline CDR1 is MDHEN and CDR2 SYDVKM. The CDR3 is 12 amino acids. Trimming cost V 4 bases and J 6 bases, with 10 bases left between them. CDR3 in amino acids: CASSYPLAEQYF. As DNA, the CDR3 is TGTGCCAGCAGTTACCCCTTGGCCGAGCAGTACTTC.

There are a few counts of this clonotype. The CDR3 DNA is TGCGCCAGCAGCCAAGGTCTAGCGGGAGGGCCGAGGGATGAGCAGTTCTTC. Translating it yields CASSQGLAGGPRDEQFF. The chain carries TRBV4-1 and TRBJ2-1, with 12 bases identical to TRBD2. The CDR3 runs to 17 residues. J gave up 8 bases and V 1 base, and 9 bases lay outside the gene matches. Germline CDR1 is MGHRA and CDR2 is YSYEKL.

This clonotype was recorded a few times. This rearrangement joins TRBV5-4 to TRBJ1-1; TRBD1 aligns across 8 bases. The V gene's germline CDR1 is SGHNT and CDR2 YYREEE (reference sequence). The V gene end was trimmed by 4 bases and the J gene end by 5 bases; junction bases not matched to a gene: 10. The CDR3 extends over 15 amino acids. CDR3 nucleotides: TGTGCCAGCAGCCGAGACAGGGGACGAGGGACTGAAGCTTTCTTT. Protein: CASSRDRGRGTEAFF.

This clonotype occurred once. Sequence at one end of the junction differs from germline and may be a read error. The rearrangement links TRBV11-3 to TRBJ2-1; 9 bases are shared with TRBD2. Germline-derived CDR1 and CDR2 are SGHNT and YENEEA. There are 16 residues in the CDR3. The CDR3 DNA is TGCGCCAGCAGCTTAGGAGGACTAGCGCGATACAATGAGCAGTTCTTC. Its translation is CASSLGGLARYNEQFF. Supplemented by reference TRBV11-3 and TRBJ2-1, the full variable domain reads EAGVVQSPRYKIIEKKQPVAFWCNPISGHNTLYWYLQNLGQGPELLIRYENEEAVDDSQLPKDRFSAERLKGVDSTLKIQPAELGDSAVYLCASSLGGLARYNEQFFGPGTRLTVL.

V and J are TRBV7-3 and TRBJ2-6; tentative D call: TRBD1 (6 bases). Germline V gives CDR1 SGHTA, CDR2 FQGTGA. The CDR3 contains 17 residues. Trimming left V 2 bases short and J 2 bases short, with 13 bases between. CDR3 bases: TGTGCCAGCAGCTTATCCCCAGGGGTGGCTGGGGCCAACGTCCTGACTTTC. Its translation: CASSLSPGVAGANVLTF.

The chain combines TRBV11-2 with TRBJ2-1, with D possibly being TRBD1 (5 bases). Germline V lookup: CDR1 SGHAT, CDR2 FQNNGV. The V end lost 0 bases, the J end lost 9 bases, and 9 bases lay between the germline ends. The CDR3 runs to 13 residues. DNA for the CDR3: TGTGCCAGCAGCTTAGACAGGGTGGTTGAGCAGTTCTTC. Protein sequence: CASSLDRVVEQFF.

The rearrangement uses TRBV6-1 and TRBJ2-3, with D perhaps TRBD2 (5 bases). Trimming shortened V by 6 bases and J by 4 bases, and 11 bases separated the two germline ends. Germline V gives CDR1 MNHNS, CDR2 SASEGT. The CDR3 is 13 residues long. Here the CDR3 reads CASSQMRADTQYF. The CDR3 DNA reads as TGTGCCAGCAGCCAAATGCGGGCAGATACGCAGTATTTT.

With respect to this clonotype: Its ends do not fully match the called genes, so a read error is possible. V gene TRBV28 combines with J gene TRBJ2-1; 8 bases match TRBD1. This CDR3 contains 15 residues. Germline V gene data show CDR1 as MDHEN and CDR2 as SYDVKM. CDR3 nucleotide sequence: TGTACCAGCAGTTTCTTCGACAGGGGCATTAGTGAGCAGTTCTTC. As protein: CTSSFFDRGISEQFF.

Comment on this clonotype: The junction departs from germline at one end; a sequencing error may be responsible. The V gene is TRBV29-1, the J gene TRBJ2-5, with 12 bases aligning to TRBD2. The CDR3 has 13 residues. CDR1 and CDR2 (germline): SQVTM, ANQGSEA. As DNA, the CDR3 is TGCGGCGTTCGCGCTAGCGGGAGGGAGACCCGGTACTTC. Its protein product is CGVRASGRETRYF.

This CDR3 is CSVSRDAGNEQFF. CDR3 DNA sequence: TGCAGCGTCAGCCGGGACGCGGGGAATGAGCAGTTCTTC. The rearrangement joins TRBV29-1 to TRBJ2-1, with TRBD2 as a possible D gene (6 bases). Germline V CDR1 and CDR2: SQVTM, ANQGSEA. This CDR3 has 13 amino acids. V lost 6 bases and J 7 bases, leaving 16 bases between the germline ends.

CDR3 in DNA: TGTGCCTGGGCGGGAGGCTCGAACACCGGGGAGCTGTTTTTT. Protein: CAWAGGSNTGELFF. The chain recombines TRBV30 with TRBJ2-2, with 8 nucleotides matching TRBD2. CDR1 GTSNPN and CDR2 SVGIG come from the germline V gene (reference sequence). This CDR3 is 14 amino acids long. V lost 5 bases, J lost 0 bases, and 2 bases stayed unmatched.

About this clonotype itself: A much larger clone differs from this one at a single base, so this may be a read error. This chain connects TRBV29-1 to TRBJ1-2; possibly TRBD1 for D (5 bases). Germline assignment: CDR1 SQVTM and CDR2 ANQGSEA. This CDR3 is 13 amino acids long. Trimming left V 8 bases short and J 2 bases short, with 15 bases between. CDR3 in amino acids: CSTRDGLNYGYTF. CDR3 sequence (DNA): TGCAGCACCCGGGACGGCTTGAACTATGGCTACACCTTC.